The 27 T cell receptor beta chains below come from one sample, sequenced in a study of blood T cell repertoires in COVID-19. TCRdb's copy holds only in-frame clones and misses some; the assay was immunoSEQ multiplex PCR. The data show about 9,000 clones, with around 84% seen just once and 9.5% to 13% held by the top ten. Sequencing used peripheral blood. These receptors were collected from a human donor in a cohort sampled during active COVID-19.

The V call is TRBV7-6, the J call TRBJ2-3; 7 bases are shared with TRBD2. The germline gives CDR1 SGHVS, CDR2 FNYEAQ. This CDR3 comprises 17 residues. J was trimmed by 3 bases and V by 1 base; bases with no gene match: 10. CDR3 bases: TGTGCCAGCAGCTTAGGAGCGCAGCGGGGATTTACAGATACGCAGTATTTT. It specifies CASSLGAQRGFTDTQYF.

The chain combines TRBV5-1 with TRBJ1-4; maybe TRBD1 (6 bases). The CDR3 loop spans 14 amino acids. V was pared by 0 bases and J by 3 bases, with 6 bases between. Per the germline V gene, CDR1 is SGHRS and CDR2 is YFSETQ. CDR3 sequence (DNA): TGCGCCAGCAGCTTGGAGGGGGCTAATGAAAAACTGTTTTTT. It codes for CASSLEGANEKLFF.

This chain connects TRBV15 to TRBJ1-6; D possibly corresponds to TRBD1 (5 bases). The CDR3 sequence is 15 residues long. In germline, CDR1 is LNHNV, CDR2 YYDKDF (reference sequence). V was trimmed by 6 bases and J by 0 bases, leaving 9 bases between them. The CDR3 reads CATRPDSSYNSPLHF. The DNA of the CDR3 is TGTGCCACCAGACCCGACAGCTCCTATAATTCACCCCTCCACTTT.

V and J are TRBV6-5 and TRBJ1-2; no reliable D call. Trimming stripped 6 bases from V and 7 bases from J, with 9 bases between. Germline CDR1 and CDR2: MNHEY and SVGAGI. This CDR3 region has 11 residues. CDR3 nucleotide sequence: TGTGCCAGCAGCCGAGGTGGTGGCTACACCTTC. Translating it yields CASSRGGGYTF.

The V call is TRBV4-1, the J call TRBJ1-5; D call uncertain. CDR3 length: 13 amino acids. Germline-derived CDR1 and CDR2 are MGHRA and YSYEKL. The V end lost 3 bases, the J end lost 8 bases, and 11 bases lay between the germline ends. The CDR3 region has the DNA TGCGCCAGCAGCCACTCAGGTGGTAAGCCCCAGCATTTT. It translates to CASSHSGGKPQHF.

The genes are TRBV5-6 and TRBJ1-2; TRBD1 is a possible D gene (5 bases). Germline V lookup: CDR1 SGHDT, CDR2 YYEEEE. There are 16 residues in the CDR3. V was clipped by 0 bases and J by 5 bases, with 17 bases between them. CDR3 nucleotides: TGTGCCAGCAGCTTGGTGACAGCAACTGGAGGGTATGGCTACACCTTC. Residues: CASSLVTATGGYGYTF.

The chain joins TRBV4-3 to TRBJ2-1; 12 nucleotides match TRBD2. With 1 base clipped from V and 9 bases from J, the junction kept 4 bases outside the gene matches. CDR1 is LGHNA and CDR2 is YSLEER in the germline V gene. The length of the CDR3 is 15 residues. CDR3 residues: CASSQALAGGLEQFF. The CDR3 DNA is TGCGCCAGCAGCCAAGCCCTAGCGGGGGGGCTTGAGCAGTTCTTC.

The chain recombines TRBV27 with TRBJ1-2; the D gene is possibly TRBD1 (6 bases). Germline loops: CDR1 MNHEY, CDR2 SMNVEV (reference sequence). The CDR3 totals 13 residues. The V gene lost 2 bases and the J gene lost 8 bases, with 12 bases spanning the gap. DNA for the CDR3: TGTGCCAGCAGTTTAAACAGGGCAGGAGGCTACACCTTC. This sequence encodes CASSLNRAGGYTF.

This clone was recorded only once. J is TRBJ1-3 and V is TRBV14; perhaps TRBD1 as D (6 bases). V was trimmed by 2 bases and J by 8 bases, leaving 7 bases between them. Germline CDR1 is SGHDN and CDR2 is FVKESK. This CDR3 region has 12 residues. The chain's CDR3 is CASSQRTDTIYF. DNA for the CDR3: TGTGCCAGCAGCCAACGGACAGACACCATATATTTT.

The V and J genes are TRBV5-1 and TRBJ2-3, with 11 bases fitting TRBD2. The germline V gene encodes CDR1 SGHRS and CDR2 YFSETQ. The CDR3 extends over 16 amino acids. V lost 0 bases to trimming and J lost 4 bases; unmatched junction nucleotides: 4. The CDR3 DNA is TGCGCCAGCAGCTTGGTGCCTAGCGGGGGGTCAGATACGCAGTATTTT. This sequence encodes CASSLVPSGGSDTQYF. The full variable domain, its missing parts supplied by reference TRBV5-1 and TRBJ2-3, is KAGVTQTPRYLIKTRGQQVTLSCSPISGHRSVSWYQQTPGQGLQFLFEYFSETQRNKGNFPGRFSGRQFSNSRSEMNVSTLELGDSALYLCASSLVPSGGSDTQYFGPGTRLTVL.

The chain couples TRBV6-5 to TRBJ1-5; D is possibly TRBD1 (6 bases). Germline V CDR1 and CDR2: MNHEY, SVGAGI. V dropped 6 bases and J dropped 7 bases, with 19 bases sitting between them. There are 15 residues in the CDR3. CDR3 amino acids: CASSPAGGRMQPQHF. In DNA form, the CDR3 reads TGTGCCAGCAGCCCGGCCGGGGGGCGGATGCAGCCCCAGCATTTT.

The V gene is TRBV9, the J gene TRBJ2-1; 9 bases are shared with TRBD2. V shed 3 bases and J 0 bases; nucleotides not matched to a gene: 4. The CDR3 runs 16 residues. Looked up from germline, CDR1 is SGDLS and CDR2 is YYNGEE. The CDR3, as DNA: TGTGCCAGCAGCGCCTCTAGCGGGGCCTCCTACAATGAGCAGTTCTTC. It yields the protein CASSASSGASYNEQFF.

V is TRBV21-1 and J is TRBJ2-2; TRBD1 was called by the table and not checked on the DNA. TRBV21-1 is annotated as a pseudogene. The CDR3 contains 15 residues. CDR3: CASSNRDRGAGELFF. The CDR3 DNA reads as TGTGCCAGCAGCAACCGGGACAGGGGGGCCGGGGAGCTGTTTTTT.

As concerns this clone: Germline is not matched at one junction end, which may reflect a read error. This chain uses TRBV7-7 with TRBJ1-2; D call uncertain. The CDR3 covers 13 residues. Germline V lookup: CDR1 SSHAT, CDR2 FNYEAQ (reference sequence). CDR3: CASSLATNTEVFF. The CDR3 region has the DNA TGTGCTAGCAGCTTGGCTACGAACACAGAAGTCTTCTTC.

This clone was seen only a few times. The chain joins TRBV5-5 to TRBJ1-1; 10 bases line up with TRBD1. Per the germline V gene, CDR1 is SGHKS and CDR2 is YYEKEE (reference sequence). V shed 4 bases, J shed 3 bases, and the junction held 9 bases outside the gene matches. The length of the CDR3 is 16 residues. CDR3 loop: CASSPLTGTGDTEAFF. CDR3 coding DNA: TGTGCCAGCAGCCCTCTAACCGGGACAGGGGACACTGAAGCTTTCTTT.

The CDR3 protein is CASSLSGGVLGNTEAFF. In nucleotides, the CDR3 is TGTGCCAGCAGTTTGAGTGGGGGGGTTTTAGGGAACACTGAAGCTTTCTTT. The gene calls are TRBV27 and TRBJ1-1; the D gene is possibly TRBD1 (5 bases). This CDR3 has 17 residues. Trimming cost V 3 bases and J 1 base, with 18 bases left between them. From germline, CDR1 is MNHEY and CDR2 SMNVEV (reference sequence).

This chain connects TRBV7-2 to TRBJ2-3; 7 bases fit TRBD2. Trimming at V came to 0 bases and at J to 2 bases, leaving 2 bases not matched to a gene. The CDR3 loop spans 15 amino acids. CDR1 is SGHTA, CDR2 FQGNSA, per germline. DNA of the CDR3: TGTGCCAGCAGCTTAGCGGGGGGGAACACAGATACGCAGTATTTT. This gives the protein CASSLAGGNTDTQYF.

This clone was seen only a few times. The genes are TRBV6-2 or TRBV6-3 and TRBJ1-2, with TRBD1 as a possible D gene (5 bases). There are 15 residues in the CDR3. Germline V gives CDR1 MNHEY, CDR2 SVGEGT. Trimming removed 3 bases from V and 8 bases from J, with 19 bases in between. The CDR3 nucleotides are TGTGCCAGCAGTTATCCGACAGCTAGACTTTACGGCTACACCTTC. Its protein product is CASSYPTARLYGYTF.

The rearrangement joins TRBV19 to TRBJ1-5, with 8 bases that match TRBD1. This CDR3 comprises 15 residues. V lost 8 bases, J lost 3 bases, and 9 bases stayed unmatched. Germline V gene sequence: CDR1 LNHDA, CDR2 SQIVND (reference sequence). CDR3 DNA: TGTGCCAGTGCCGGGACAGGTGAGTCCAATCAGCCCCAGCATTTT. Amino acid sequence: CASAGTGESNQPQHF.

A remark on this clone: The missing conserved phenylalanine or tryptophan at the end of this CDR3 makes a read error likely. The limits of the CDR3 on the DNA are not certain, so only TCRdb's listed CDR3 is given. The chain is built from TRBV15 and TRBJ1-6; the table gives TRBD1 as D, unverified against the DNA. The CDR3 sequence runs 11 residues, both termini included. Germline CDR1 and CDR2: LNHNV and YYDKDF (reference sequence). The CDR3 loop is CATPNPRTGGN.

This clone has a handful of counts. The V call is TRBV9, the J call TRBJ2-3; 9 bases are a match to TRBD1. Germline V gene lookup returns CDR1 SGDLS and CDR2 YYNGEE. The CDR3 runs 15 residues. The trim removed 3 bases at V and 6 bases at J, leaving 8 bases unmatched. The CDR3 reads CASSAGQGDADTQYF. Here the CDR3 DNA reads TGTGCCAGCAGCGCGGGACAGGGCGATGCGGATACGCAGTATTTT.

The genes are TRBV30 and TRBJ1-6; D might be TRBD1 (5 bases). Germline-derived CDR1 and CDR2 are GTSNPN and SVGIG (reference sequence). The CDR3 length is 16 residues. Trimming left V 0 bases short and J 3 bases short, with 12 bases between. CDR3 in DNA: TGTGCCTGGAGTGTAATAGGGGCAAACTATAATTCACCCCTCCACTTT. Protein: CAWSVIGANYNSPLHF.

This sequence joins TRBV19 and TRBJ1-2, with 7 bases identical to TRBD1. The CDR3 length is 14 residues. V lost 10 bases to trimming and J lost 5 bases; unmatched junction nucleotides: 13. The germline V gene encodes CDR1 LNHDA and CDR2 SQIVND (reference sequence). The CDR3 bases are TGTGCCACCTCAACAGGGGACCTTCAATATGGCTACACCTTC. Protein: CATSTGDLQYGYTF.

In nucleotides, the CDR3 is TGTGCCAGCAGTTATCAGGAACAAGAGACCCAGTACTTC. As protein: CASSYQEQETQYF. V is TRBV5-5 and J is TRBJ2-5; D is uncertain. Germline-derived CDR1 and CDR2 are SGHKS and YYEKEE (reference sequence). V was cut by 5 bases and J by 2 bases, with 10 bases left in between. The CDR3 consists of 13 residues.

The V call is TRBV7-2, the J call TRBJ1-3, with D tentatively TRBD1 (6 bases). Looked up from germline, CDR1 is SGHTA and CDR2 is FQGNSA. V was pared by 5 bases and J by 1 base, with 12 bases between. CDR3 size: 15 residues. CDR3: CASSPRGVSGNTIYF. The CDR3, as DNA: TGTGCCAGCAGCCCCAGGGGAGTTTCTGGAAACACCATATATTTT.

CDR3 coding DNA: TGTGCCAGCAGACCAGGGACAGTGAACCAGCCCCAGCATTTT. It yields the protein CASRPGTVNQPQHF. This chain connects TRBV28 to TRBJ1-5, with 7 positions matching TRBD1. Germline CDR1 MDHEN, CDR2 SYDVKM. J was trimmed by 7 bases and V by 6 bases; bases with no gene match: 9. The CDR3 runs 14 residues. Based on the CDR3 plus reference TRBV28 and TRBJ1-5, the full variable domain is DVKVTQSSRYLVKRTGEKVFLECVQDMDHENMFWYRQDPGLGLRLIYFSYDVKMKEKGDIPEGYSVSREKKERFSLILESASTNQTSMYLCASRPGTVNQPQHFGDGTRLSIL.

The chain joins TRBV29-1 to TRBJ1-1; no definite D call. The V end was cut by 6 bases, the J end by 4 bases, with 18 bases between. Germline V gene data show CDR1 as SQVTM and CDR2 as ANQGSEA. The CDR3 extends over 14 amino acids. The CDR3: CSVEGVSRATEAFF. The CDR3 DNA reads TGCAGCGTCGAGGGAGTAAGTAGAGCCACTGAAGCTTTCTTT.